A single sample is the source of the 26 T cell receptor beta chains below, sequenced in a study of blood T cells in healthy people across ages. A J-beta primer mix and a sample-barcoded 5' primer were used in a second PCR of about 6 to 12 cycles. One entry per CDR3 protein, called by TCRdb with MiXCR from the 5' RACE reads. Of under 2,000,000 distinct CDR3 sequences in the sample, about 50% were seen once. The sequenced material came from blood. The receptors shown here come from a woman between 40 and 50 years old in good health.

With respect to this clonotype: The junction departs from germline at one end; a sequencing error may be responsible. The CDR3: CGVGGQGGEQYF. CDR3 nucleotide sequence: TGCGGCGTTGGGGGACAGGGAGGCGAGCAGTACTTC. The chain recombines TRBV29-1 with TRBJ2-7, with 9 positions matching TRBD1. Looked up from germline, CDR1 is SQVTM and CDR2 is ANQGSEA. The CDR3 runs 12 residues.

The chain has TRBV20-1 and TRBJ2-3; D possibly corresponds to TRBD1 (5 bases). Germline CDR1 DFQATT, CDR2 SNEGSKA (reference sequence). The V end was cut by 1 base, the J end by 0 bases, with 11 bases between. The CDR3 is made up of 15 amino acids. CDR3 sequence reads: CSARADRFSTDTQYF. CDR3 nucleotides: TGCAGTGCTAGAGCCGACAGATTTAGCACAGATACGCAGTATTTT.

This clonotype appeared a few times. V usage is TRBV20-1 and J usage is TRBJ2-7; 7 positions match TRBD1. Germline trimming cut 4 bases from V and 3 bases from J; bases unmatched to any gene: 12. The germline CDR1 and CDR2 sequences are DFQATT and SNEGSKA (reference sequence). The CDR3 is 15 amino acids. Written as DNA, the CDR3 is TGCAGTGCTACCTCGGGACAGCGCAGCAGCTACGAGCAGTACTTC. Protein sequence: CSATSGQRSSYEQYF.

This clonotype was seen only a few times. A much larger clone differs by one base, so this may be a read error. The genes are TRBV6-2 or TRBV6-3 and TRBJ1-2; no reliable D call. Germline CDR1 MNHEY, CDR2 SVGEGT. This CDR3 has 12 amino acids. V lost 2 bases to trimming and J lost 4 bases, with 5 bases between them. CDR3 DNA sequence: TGTGCCAGCAGTTACGAGGCCTATGGCTACACCTTC. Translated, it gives CASSYEAYGYTF.

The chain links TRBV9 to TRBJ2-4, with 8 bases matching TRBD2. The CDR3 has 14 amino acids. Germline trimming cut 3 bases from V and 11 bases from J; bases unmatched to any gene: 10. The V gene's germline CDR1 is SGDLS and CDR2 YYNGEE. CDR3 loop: CASSAEGTSRLQYF. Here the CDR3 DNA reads TGTGCCAGCAGCGCGGAGGGGACTAGTCGTCTTCAGTACTTC.

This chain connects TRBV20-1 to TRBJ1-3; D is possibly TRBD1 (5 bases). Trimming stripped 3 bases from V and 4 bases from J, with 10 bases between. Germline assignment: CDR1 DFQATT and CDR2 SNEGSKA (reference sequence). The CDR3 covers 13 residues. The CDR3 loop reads CSARTVPGNTIYF. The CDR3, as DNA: TGCAGTGCTAGGACAGTTCCCGGAAACACCATATATTTT.

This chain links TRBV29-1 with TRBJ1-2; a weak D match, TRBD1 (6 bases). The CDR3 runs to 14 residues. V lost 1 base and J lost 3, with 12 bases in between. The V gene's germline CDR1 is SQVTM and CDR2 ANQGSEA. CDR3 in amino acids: CSVEVYREYYGYTF. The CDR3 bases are TGCAGCGTTGAAGTCTACAGGGAGTACTATGGCTACACCTTC.

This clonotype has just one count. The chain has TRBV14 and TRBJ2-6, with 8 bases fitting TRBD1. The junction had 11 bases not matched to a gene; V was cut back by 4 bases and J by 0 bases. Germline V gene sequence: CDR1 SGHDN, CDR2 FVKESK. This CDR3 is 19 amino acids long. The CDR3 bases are TGTGCCAGCAGCCGTCATCTCGGGACAGGCTTCTCTGGGGCCAACGTCCTGACTTTC. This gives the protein CASSRHLGTGFSGANVLTF. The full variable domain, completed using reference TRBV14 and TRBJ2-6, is EAGVTQFPSHSVIEKGQTVTLRCDPISGHDNLYWYRRVMGKEIKFLLHFVKESKQDESGMPNNRFLAERTGGTYSTLKVQPAELEDSGVYFCASSRHLGTGFSGANVLTFGAGSRLTVL.

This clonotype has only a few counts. The CDR3 DNA follows: TGTGCCAGCAGCCAAGAGAGCGGACCACTGGGAGAGCAGTACTTC. This encodes CASSQESGPLGEQYF. The chain recombines TRBV4-2 with TRBJ2-5; TRBD2 is a possible D gene (5 bases). Germline-derived CDR1 and CDR2 are LGHNA and YNFKEQ. V lost 0 bases and J lost 11, with 19 bases in between. This CDR3 has 15 residues.

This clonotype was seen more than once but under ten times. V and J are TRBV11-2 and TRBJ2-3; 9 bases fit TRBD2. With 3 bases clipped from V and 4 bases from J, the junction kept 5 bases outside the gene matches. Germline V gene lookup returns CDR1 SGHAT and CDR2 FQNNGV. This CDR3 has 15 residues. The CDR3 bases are TGTGCCAGCAGCTTTAGCGGGAGCGGTCCAGATACGCAGTATTTT. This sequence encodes CASSFSGSGPDTQYF.

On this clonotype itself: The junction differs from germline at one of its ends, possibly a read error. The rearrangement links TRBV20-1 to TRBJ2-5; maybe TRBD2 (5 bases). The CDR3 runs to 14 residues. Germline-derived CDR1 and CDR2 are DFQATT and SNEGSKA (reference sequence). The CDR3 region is CSARETKGQETQHF. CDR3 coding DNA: TGCAGTGCTAGAGAGACTAAGGGTCAAGAGACCCAGCACTTC.

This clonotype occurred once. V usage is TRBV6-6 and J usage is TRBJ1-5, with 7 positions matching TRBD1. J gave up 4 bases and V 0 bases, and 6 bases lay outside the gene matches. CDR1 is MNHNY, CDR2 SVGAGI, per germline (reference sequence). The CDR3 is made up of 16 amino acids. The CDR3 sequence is CASSYSNRGWNQPQHF. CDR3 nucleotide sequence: TGTGCCAGCAGTTACTCCAACAGGGGTTGGAATCAGCCCCAGCATTTT.

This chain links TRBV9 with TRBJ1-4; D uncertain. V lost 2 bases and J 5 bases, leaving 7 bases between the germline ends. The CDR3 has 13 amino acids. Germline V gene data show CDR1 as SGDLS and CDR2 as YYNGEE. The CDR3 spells CASSVSANEKLFF. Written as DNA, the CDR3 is TGTGCCAGCAGCGTTTCCGCAAATGAAAAACTGTTTTTT.

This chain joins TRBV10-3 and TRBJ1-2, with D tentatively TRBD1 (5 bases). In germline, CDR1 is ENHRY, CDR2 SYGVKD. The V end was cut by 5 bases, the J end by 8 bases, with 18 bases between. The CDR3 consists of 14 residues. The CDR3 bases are TGTGCCATCAGTCCGGACGGGACGCTAAAGGGCTACACCTTC. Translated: CAISPDGTLKGYTF.

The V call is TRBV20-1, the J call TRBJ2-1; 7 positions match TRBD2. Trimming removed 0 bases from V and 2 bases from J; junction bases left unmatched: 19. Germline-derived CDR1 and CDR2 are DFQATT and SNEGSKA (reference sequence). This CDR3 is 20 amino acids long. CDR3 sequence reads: CSARDSTPSRRRGTYNEQFF. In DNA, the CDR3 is TGCAGTGCTAGAGATTCCACGCCTTCTCGCCGGCGGGGGACCTACAATGAGCAGTTCTTC.

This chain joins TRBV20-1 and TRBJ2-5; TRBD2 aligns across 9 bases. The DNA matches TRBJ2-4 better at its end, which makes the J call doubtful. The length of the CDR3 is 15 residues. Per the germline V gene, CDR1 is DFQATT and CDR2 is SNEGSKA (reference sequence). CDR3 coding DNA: TGCAGTGCCCTCGGTGGCGGGAGGGGCAAAAACATTCAGTACTTC. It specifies CSALGGGRGKNIQYF.

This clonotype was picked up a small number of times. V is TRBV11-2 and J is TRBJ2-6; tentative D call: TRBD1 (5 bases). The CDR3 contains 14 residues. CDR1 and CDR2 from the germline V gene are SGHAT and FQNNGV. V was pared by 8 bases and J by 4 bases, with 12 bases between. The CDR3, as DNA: TGTGCCAGCCGAAGGGGTGGGGGGGCCAACGTCCTGACTTTC. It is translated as CASRRGGGANVLTF.

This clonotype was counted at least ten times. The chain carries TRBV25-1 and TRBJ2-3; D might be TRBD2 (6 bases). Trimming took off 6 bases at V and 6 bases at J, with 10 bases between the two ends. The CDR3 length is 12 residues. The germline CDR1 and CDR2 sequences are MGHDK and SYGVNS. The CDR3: CASRGGGDTQYF. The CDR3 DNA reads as TGTGCCAGCAGAGGAGGAGGGGATACGCAGTATTTT.

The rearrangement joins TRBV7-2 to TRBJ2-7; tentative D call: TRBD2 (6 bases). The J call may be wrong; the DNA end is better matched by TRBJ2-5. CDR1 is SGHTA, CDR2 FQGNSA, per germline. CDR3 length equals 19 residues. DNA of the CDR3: TGTGCCAGCAGCTTAGGGGCTAGCGAGGGCTTCTGGGTAAAAGAGACCCAGTACTTC. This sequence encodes CASSLGASEGFWVKETQYF.

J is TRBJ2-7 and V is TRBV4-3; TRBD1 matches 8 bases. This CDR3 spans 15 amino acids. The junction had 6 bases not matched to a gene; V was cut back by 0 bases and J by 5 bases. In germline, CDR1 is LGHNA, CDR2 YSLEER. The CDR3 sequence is CASSQDRTGLHEQYF. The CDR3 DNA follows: TGCGCCAGCAGCCAAGATAGGACAGGGCTCCACGAGCAGTACTTC.

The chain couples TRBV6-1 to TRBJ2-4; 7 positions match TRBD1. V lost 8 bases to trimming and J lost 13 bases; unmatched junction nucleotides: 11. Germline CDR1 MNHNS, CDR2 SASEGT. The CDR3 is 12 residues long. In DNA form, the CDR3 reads TGTGCCAGCTCCCAAGGGGGCCAAGGGCAGTACTTC. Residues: CASSQGGQGQYF.

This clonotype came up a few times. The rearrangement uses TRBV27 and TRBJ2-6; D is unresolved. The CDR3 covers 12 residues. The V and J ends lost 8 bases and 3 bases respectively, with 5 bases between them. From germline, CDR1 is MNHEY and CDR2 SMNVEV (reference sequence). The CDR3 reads CASAGGANVLTF. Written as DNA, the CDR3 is TGTGCCAGCGCCGGTGGGGCCAACGTCCTGACTTTC.

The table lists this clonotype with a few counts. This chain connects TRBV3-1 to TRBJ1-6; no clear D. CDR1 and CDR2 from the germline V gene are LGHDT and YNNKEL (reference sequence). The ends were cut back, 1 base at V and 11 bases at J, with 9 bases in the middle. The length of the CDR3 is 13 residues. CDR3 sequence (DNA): TGTGCCAGCAGCCAAGCCGTAGGTACACCCCTCCACTTT. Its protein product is CASSQAVGTPLHF.

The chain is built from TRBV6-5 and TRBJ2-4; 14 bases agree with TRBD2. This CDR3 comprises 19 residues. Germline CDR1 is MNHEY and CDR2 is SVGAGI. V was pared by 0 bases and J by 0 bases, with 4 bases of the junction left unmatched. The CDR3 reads CASSYSTSGGARAKNIQYF. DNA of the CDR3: TGTGCCAGCAGTTACTCGACTAGCGGGGGGGCGAGAGCCAAAAACATTCAGTACTTC.

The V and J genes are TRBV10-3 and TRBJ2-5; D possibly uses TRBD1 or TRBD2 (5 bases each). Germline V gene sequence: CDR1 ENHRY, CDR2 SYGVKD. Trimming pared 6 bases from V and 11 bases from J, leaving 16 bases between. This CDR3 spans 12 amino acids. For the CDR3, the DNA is TGTGCCATCAGCCGGGACGGTAATGAGCAGTACTTC. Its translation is CAISRDGNEQYF.

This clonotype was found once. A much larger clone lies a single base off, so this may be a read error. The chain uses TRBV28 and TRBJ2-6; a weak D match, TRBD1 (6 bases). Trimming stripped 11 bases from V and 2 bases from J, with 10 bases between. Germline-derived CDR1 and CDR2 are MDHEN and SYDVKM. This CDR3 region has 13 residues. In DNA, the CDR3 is TGTGCCTGCAAGGGGGCTGGGGCCAACGTCCTGACTTTC. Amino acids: CACKGAGANVLTF. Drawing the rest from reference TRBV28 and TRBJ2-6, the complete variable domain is DVKVTQSSRYLVKRTGEKVFLECVQDMDHENMFWYRQDPGLGLRLIYFSYDVKMKEKGDIPEGYSVSREKKERFSLILESASTNQTSMYLCACKGAGANVLTFGAGSRLTVL.